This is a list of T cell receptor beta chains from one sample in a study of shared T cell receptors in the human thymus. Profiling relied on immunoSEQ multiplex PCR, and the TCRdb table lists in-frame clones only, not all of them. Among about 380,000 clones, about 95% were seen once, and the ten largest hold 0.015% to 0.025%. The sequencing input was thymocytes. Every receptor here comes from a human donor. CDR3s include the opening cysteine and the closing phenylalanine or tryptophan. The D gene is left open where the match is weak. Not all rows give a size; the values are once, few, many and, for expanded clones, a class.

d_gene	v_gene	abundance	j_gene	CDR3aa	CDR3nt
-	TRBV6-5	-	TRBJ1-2	CASSRGQLSYFYYTF	TGTGCCAGCAGTCGAGGACAGCTCTCTTATTTTTACTACACCTTC
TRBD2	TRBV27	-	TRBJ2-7	CASSPPRRENYEQYF	TGTGCCAGCAGTCCCCCCAGGCGGGAGAACTACGAGCAGTACTTC
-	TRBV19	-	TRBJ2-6	CASSTSVTNVLTF	TGTGCCAGTAGTACTTCAGTAACCAACGTCCTGACTTTC
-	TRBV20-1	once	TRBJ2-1	CSATLGEQFF	TGCAGTGCTACCTTGGGTGAGCAGTTCTTC
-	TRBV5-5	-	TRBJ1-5	CASSLVRGNQPQHF	TGTGCCAGCAGCTTGGTTCGCGGCAATCAGCCCCAGCATTTT
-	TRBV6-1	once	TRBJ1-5	CASSGTGRGNQPQHF	TGTGCCAGCAGTGGAACGGGAAGGGGCAATCAGCCCCAGCATTTT
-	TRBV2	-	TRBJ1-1	CASSVGEYYTEAFF	TGTGCCAGCAGTGTGGGCGAATACTACACTGAAGCTTTCTTT
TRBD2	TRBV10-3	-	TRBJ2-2	CAIRLADLTGELFF	TGTGCCATCCGACTAGCGGACCTCACCGGGGAGCTGTTTTTT
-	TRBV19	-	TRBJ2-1	CASMGTSYNEQFF	TGTGCCAGTATGGGCACCTCCTACAATGAGCAGTTCTTC
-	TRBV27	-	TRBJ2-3	CASSLRTGLGGTQYF	TGTGCCAGCAGTTTACGGACGGGACTTGGTGGTACGCAGTATTTT
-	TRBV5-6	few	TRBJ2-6	CASSLQSWGVSGANVLTF	TGTGCCAGCAGCTTACAAAGTTGGGGAGTCTCTGGGGCCAACGTCCTGACTTTC
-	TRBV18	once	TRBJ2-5	CASSPGPQETQYF	TGTGCCAGCTCACCCGGGCCCCAAGAGACCCAGTACTTC
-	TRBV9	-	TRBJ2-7	CASSSIGEETYEQYF	TGTGCCAGCAGCTCCATAGGTGAGGAGACCTACGAGCAGTACTTC
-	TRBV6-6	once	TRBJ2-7	CASSYPDPPEQYF	TGTGCCAGCAGTTACCCTGACCCACCGGAGCAGTACTTC
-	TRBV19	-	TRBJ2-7	CASTYGTGPYEQYF	TGTGCCAGTACTTACGGGACCGGGCCCTACGAGCAGTACTTC
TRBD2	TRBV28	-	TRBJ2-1	CASSPMTSGRDLDNEQFF	TGTGCCAGCAGTCCCATGACTAGCGGGAGGGACCTTGACAATGAGCAGTTCTTC
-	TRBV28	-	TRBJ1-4	CASSPSGATNEKLFF	TGTGCCAGCAGTCCCTCCGGGGCTACTAATGAAAAACTGTTTTTT
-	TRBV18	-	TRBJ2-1	CATRGDNEQFF	TGTGCCACCCGCGGGGACAATGAGCAGTTCTTC
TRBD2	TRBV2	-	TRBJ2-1	CASNTGRDEQFF	TGTGCCAGCAATACCGGGAGGGATGAGCAGTTCTTC
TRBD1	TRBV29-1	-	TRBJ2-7	CSAGQARNYEQYF	TGCAGCGCGGGACAGGCCAGGAACTACGAGCAGTACTTC
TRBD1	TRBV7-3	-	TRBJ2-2	CASSFTRGSSNTGELFF	TGTGCCAGCAGCTTTACCAGGGGGTCTTCGAACACCGGGGAGCTGTTTTTT
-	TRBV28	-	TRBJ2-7	CASSWSTWSGSYEQYF	TGTGCCAGCAGTTGGAGCACCTGGTCGGGATCCTACGAGCAGTACTTC
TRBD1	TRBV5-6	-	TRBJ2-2	CASSGTGSTGELFF	TGTGCCAGCAGCGGGACAGGGAGCACCGGGGAGCTGTTTTTT
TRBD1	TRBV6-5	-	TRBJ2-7	CASSDYRGNLYF	TGTGCCAGCAGTGATTACAGGGGGAACCTATACTTC
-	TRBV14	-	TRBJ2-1	CASSQDGVREPYNEQFF	TGTGCCAGCAGCCAAGATGGGGTCAGGGAACCCTACAATGAGCAGTTCTTC
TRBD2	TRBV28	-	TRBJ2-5	CACRGLAGGPLGQETQYF	TGTGCCTGCAGGGGACTAGCGGGAGGGCCCTTGGGGCAAGAGACCCAGTACTTC
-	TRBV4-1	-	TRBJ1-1	CASSQPDSPGRDTEAFF	TGCGCCAGCAGCCAACCAGATTCCCCCGGGAGGGACACTGAAGCTTTCTTT
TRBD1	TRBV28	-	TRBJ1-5	CATIQQGRRPQHF	TGTGCCACTATCCAACAGGGGAGACGTCCCCAGCATTTT
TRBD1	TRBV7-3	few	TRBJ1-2	CASSPAGTGNGYTF	TGTGCCAGCAGCCCGGCCGGGACAGGGAATGGCTACACCTTC
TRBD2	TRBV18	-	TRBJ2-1	CASSRPGLAGKRGSYNEQFF	TGTGCCAGCTCACGGCCGGGACTAGCGGGAAAACGGGGCTCCTACAATGAGCAGTTCTTC
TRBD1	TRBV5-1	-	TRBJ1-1	CASSLAGQGAVHTEAFF	TGCGCCAGCAGCTTGGCCGGACAGGGCGCTGTGCACACTGAAGCTTTCTTT